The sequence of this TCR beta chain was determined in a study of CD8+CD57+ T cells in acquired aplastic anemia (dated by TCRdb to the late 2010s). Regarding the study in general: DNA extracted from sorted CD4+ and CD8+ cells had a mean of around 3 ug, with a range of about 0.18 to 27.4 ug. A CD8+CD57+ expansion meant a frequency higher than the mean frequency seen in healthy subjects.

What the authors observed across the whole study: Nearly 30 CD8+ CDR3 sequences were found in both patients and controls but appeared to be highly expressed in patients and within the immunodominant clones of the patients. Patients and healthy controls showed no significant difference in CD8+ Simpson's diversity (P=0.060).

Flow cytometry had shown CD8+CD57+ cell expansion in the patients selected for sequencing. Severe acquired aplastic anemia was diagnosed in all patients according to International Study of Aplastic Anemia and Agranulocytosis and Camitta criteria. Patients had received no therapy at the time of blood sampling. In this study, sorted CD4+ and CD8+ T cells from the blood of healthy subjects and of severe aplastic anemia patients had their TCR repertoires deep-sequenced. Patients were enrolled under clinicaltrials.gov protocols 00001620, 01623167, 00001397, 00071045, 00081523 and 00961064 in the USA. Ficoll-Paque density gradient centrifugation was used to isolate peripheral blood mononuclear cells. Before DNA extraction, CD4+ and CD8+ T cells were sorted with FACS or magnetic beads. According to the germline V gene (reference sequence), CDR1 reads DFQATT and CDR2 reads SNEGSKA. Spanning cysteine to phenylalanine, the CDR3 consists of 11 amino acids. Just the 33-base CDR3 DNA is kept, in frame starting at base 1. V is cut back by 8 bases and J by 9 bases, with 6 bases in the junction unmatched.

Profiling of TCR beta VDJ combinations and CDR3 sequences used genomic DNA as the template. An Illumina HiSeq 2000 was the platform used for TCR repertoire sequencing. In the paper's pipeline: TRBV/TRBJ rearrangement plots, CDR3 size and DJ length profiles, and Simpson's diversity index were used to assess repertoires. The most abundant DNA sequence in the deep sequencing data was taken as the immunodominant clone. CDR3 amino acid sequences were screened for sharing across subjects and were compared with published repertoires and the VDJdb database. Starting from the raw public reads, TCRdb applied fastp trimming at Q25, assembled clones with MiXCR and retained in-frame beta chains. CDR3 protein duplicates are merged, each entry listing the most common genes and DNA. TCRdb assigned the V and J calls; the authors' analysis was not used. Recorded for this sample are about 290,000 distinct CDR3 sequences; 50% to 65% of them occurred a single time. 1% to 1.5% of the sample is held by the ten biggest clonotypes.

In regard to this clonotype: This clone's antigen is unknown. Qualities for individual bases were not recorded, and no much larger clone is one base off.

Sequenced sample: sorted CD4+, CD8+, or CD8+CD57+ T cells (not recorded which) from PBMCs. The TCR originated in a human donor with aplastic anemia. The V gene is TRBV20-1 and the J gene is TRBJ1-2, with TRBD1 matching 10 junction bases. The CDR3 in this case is CSTRQGASYTF. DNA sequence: TGCAGTACGAGACAGGGGGCGAGCTACACCTTC.